This passage covers 32 T cell receptor beta chains from one sample sequenced in a study of Ad26.COV2.S vaccination and SARS-CoV-2 variants. Clones were sequenced by immunoSEQ multiplex PCR, and TCRdb holds only the in-frame ones, with some missing. Here the sample spans 450,000 to 550,000 clones, roughly nine tenths being singletons. The treatment here: about 20 received Ad26.COV2.S at low or high dose, single or two shots; several received placebo; per-sample allocation not given. Samples were taken on day 63 after the first vaccine or placebo injection. The specimen was peripheral blood, collected in a trial of Ad26.COV2.S vaccine versus placebo. These receptors were taken from a person aged 18-60 years who received the Ad26.COV2.S COVID-19 vaccine or a placebo.

In DNA, the CDR3 is TGTGCCAGCAGCCCAACAGCGAACACCGGGGAGCTGTTTTTT. As protein: CASSPTANTGELFF. The chain carries TRBV9 and TRBJ2-2; no firm D call. The V and J ends lost 4 bases and 0 bases respectively, with 7 bases between them. CDR3 size: 14 residues. Germline V gives CDR1 SGDLS, CDR2 YYNGEE.

This clone was picked up a small number of times. The chain is built from TRBV2 and TRBJ2-2, with D perhaps matching TRBD1 (6 bases). Germline CDR1 reads SNHLY; CDR2 reads FYNNEI. V was pared by 7 bases and J by 7 bases, with 13 bases between. This CDR3 spans 13 amino acids. CDR3 DNA: TGTGCCAGCACCCCAGGGGAGAGCGGGGAGCTGTTTTTT. It specifies CASTPGESGELFF.

The chain uses TRBV7-9 and TRBJ2-7; the match to TRBD2 covers 7 bases. The CDR3 loop spans 16 amino acids. Germline CDR1 reads SEHNR; CDR2 reads FQNEAQ (reference sequence). Losses at the gene ends were 5 bases for V and 3 bases for J; bases not matched to a gene: 13. CDR3 residues: CASSPFSTSGNYEQYF. The CDR3 DNA reads TGTGCCAGCAGCCCGTTTTCAACAAGCGGGAACTACGAGCAGTACTTC.

V gene TRBV5-1 combines with J gene TRBJ2-5, with 8 positions matching TRBD1. CDR3 size: 14 residues. From germline, CDR1 is SGHRS and CDR2 YFSETQ. The V gene end was trimmed by 0 bases and the J gene end by 2 bases; junction bases not matched to a gene: 0. This CDR3 reads CASSLDRGQETQYF. CDR3 sequence (DNA): TGCGCCAGCAGCTTGGACAGGGGGCAAGAGACCCAGTACTTC.

The rearrangement links TRBV27 to TRBJ1-3; tentatively, D is TRBD1 (6 bases). V shed 6 bases and J shed 7 bases, with 19 bases lying between them. The CDR3 consists of 15 residues. In germline, CDR1 is MNHEY, CDR2 SMNVEV (reference sequence). Here the CDR3 reads CASRSLGGQLNTIYF. The CDR3 nucleotides read TGTGCCAGCAGATCACTTGGGGGCCAATTGAACACCATATATTTT.

About this clone itself: The same CDR3 arises from other DNA sequences in this sample as well. The chain employs TRBV18 and TRBJ2-5; no reliable D call. V lost 3 bases to trimming and J lost 4 bases, with 3 bases between them. CDR3 length equals 11 residues. The V gene's germline CDR1 is KGHSH and CDR2 LQKENI. The CDR3 DNA follows: TGTGCCAGCTCACCGGGAGAGACCCAGTACTTC. It translates to CASSPGETQYF.

The J gene is TRBJ2-7, the V gene TRBV5-4; 7 bases map to TRBD1. The V gene end was trimmed by 4 bases and the J gene end by 3 bases; junction bases not matched to a gene: 13. Per germline, CDR1 SGHNT and CDR2 YYREEE (reference sequence). The CDR3 runs to 16 residues. The CDR3 coding sequence is TGTGCCAGCAGCGTGACTCCGGACAGGTCCCTCTACGAGCAGTACTTC. Its translation: CASSVTPDRSLYEQYF.

This clone was recorded once. The gene calls are TRBV7-9 and TRBJ1-6; D is ambiguous. Trimming took off 2 bases at V and 6 bases at J, with 11 bases between the two ends. The length of the CDR3 is 15 residues. Germline assignment: CDR1 SEHNR and CDR2 FQNEAQ (reference sequence). In DNA, the CDR3 is TGTGCCAGCAGCTTATGGGGTTCTGGTAATTCACCCCTCCACTTT. Encoded protein: CASSLWGSGNSPLHF.

The J gene is TRBJ2-5, the V gene TRBV3-1 (or the pseudogene TRBV3-2); no reliable D call. Trimming pared 0 bases from V and 5 bases from J, leaving 10 bases between. Germline V lookup: CDR1 LGHDT, CDR2 YNNKEL (reference sequence). The length of the CDR3 is 14 residues. CDR3 sequence (DNA): TGTGCCAGCAGCCAAGATCTAGTGAGGGAGACCCAGTACTTC. Protein: CASSQDLVRETQYF.

The chain uses TRBV2 and TRBJ1-2; the D gene is possibly TRBD1 (5 bases). Germline CDR1 is SNHLY and CDR2 is FYNNEI. Trimming stripped 6 bases from V and 7 bases from J, with 12 bases between. The CDR3 is made up of 12 amino acids. CDR3 sequence: CASSPGILGYTF. The CDR3 DNA follows: TGTGCCAGCAGCCCAGGGATCCTTGGCTACACCTTC.

The genes are TRBV4-2 and TRBJ2-3; D is uncertain. Deletions cut 1 base from V and 2 bases from J, with 13 bases between. The CDR3 consists of 16 residues. From germline, CDR1 is LGHNA and CDR2 YNFKEQ. The CDR3 spells CASSQVVAQNTDTQYF. CDR3 DNA: TGTGCCAGCAGCCAAGTTGTAGCTCAAAACACAGATACGCAGTATTTT.

This chain connects TRBV27 to TRBJ1-1, with D hard to call. The CDR3 totals 13 residues. The germline gives CDR1 MNHEY, CDR2 SMNVEV (reference sequence). V was pared by 2 bases and J by 4 bases, with 8 bases between. The CDR3 DNA is TGTGCCAGCAGTTTAGACCCGCGCACTGAAGCTTTCTTT. As protein: CASSLDPRTEAFF.

This rearrangement joins TRBV24-1 to TRBJ2-3; 10 positions agree with TRBD2. From germline, CDR1 is KGHDR and CDR2 SFDVKD. CDR3 length: 17 amino acids. V shed 4 bases and J 5 bases; nucleotides not matched to a gene: 11. CDR3 region: CATSEAGLAEVGDTQYF. Here the CDR3 DNA reads TGTGCCACCAGTGAGGCAGGACTAGCGGAGGTGGGAGATACGCAGTATTTT.

The gene calls are TRBV7-6 and TRBJ2-7; weak D call: TRBD1 (6 bases). The ends were cut back, 4 bases at V and 1 base at J, with 11 bases in the middle. In germline, CDR1 is SGHVS, CDR2 FNYEAQ. The CDR3 is 14 amino acids. For the CDR3, the DNA is TGTGCCAGCAGCTCGGTAGGGGGTTCCTACGAGCAGTACTTC. Translation gives CASSSVGGSYEQYF.

The gene calls are TRBV5-1 and TRBJ1-2; no reliable D call. This CDR3 is built from 15 residues. Trimming took off 0 bases at V and 8 bases at J, with 17 bases between the two ends. Germline loops: CDR1 SGHRS, CDR2 YFSETQ. CDR3 protein: CASSLEFEGTSGYTF. CDR3 DNA sequence: TGCGCCAGCAGCTTGGAGTTTGAGGGTACGTCAGGCTACACCTTC.

The rearrangement joins TRBV27 to TRBJ2-7, with TRBD2 matching 10 bases. CDR1 is MNHEY and CDR2 is SMNVEV in the germline V gene (reference sequence). The ends lost 5 bases at V and 7 bases at J; junction bases unmatched: 8. The CDR3 is 14 residues long. The CDR3 sequence: CASSGSGRAGEQYF. Here the CDR3 DNA reads TGTGCCAGCAGTGGAAGCGGGAGGGCCGGGGAGCAGTACTTC.

The genes are TRBV2 and TRBJ2-7; no firm D call. The CDR3 is 10 residues long. Germline lookup yields CDR1 SNHLY and CDR2 FYNNEI. Trimming stripped 7 bases from V and 6 bases from J, with 7 bases between. CDR3 bases: TGTGCCAGCAAAGTCGTCGAGCAGTACTTC. This gives the protein CASKVVEQYF.

V gene TRBV29-1 combines with J gene TRBJ2-7; 10 bases agree with TRBD2. The CDR3 sequence is 14 residues long. The trim removed 5 bases at V and 7 bases at J, leaving 11 bases unmatched. Germline CDR1 and CDR2: SQVTM and ANQGSEA. In DNA form, the CDR3 reads TGCAGCGTTAGCCTAGCGGGAGATCCGGGGGAGCAGTACTTC. Translating gives CSVSLAGDPGEQYF.

The chain has TRBV6-5 and TRBJ2-5, with D hard to call. Per germline, CDR1 MNHEY and CDR2 SVGAGI. CDR3 length: 14 residues. The V end was cut by 4 bases, the J end by 5 bases, with 14 bases between. The CDR3 loop is CASSSARSGETQYF. The CDR3 DNA follows: TGTGCCAGCAGTTCCGCCCGCAGTGGGGAGACCCAGTACTTC.

The chain couples TRBV5-4 to TRBJ2-3; D perhaps matches TRBD2 (5 bases). The ends were cut back, 0 bases at V and 0 bases at J, with 5 bases in the middle. The CDR3 consists of 14 residues. From germline, CDR1 is SGHNT and CDR2 YYREEE (reference sequence). Here the CDR3 reads CASSLGTSTDTQYF. In DNA, the CDR3 is TGTGCCAGCAGCTTGGGGACTAGCACAGATACGCAGTATTTT.

This rearrangement joins TRBV29-1 to TRBJ1-2; no firm D call. Deletions cut 4 bases from V and 5 bases from J, with 11 bases between. Germline V gene data show CDR1 as SQVTM and CDR2 as ANQGSEA. This CDR3 is built from 12 residues. CDR3 residues: CSVVPHTYGYTF. In DNA, the CDR3 is TGCAGCGTTGTCCCCCACACTTATGGCTACACCTTC.

The rearrangement links TRBV28 to TRBJ1-1, with D perhaps matching TRBD1 (5 bases). The CDR3 length is 15 residues. Germline-derived CDR1 and CDR2 are MDHEN and SYDVKM. The germline V and J ends were trimmed by 6 bases and 0 bases, with 14 bases remaining between them. CDR3 protein: CASRGPSRMNTEAFF. The CDR3, as DNA: TGTGCCAGCAGGGGGCCCAGTAGGATGAACACTGAAGCTTTCTTT.

The rearrangement joins TRBV7-3 to TRBJ2-2; 8 nucleotides match TRBD2. Germline V gene data show CDR1 as SGHTA and CDR2 as FQGTGA. The junction had 12 bases not matched to a gene; V was cut back by 6 bases and J by 6 bases. CDR3 size: 16 residues. The CDR3 DNA is TGTGCCAGCAGTCCCGCGGGGGGAGTTCCGGCCGGGGAGCTGTTTTTT. Protein: CASSPAGGVPAGELFF.

The CDR3 here is CASSDRPAPNYGYTF. The CDR3 coding sequence is TGTGCCAGCAGTGATAGGCCGGCGCCTAACTATGGCTACACCTTC. The chain combines TRBV2 with TRBJ1-2; D call uncertain. This CDR3 is 15 amino acids long. Per germline, CDR1 SNHLY and CDR2 FYNNEI. V was trimmed by 3 bases and J by 0 bases, leaving 11 bases between them. The full variable domain, in which reference TRBV2 and TRBJ1-2 provide the parts outside the CDR3, is EPEVTQTPSHQVTQMGQEVILRCVPISNHLYFYWYRQILGQKVEFLVSFYNNEISEKSEIFDDQFSVERPDGSNFTLKIRSTKLEDSAMYFCASSDRPAPNYGYTFGSGTRLTVV.

The gene calls are TRBV5-6 and TRBJ1-2; D is unresolved. Trimming removed 1 base at V and 2 bases at J, with 6 bases between. The CDR3 has 13 residues. The germline CDR1 and CDR2 sequences are SGHDT and YYEEEE. As DNA, the CDR3 is TGTGCCAGCAGCTTGAACATCAACTATGGCTACACCTTC. The encoded protein is CASSLNINYGYTF.

V and J are TRBV18 and TRBJ2-1; D is unresolved. Trimming removed 2 bases from V and 3 bases from J, with 11 bases in between. The CDR3 covers 15 residues. Germline V gene sequence: CDR1 KGHSH, CDR2 LQKENI. CDR3 DNA: TGTGCCAGCTCACCAGGTCTGGTGTACTACAATGAGCAGTTCTTC. Its protein product is CASSPGLVYYNEQFF. The variable domain in full, completed from reference TRBV18 and TRBJ2-1, reads NAGVMQNPRHLVRRRGQEARLRCSPMKGHSHVYWYRQLPEEGLKFMVYLQKENIIDESGMPKERFSAEFPKEGPSILRIQQVVRGDSAAYFCASSPGLVYYNEQFFGPGTRLTVL.

In its sample, this clone was seen once. This chain joins TRBV4-1 and TRBJ1-3; unclear D gene. The CDR3 covers 15 residues. The germline CDR1 and CDR2 sequences are MGHRA and YSYEKL. V lost 1 base, J lost 0 bases, and 7 bases lay in between. This chain's CDR3 is CASSQAGNSGNTIYF. CDR3 bases: TGCGCCAGCAGCCAAGCCGGTAACTCTGGAAACACCATATATTTT.

V gene TRBV6-5 combines with J gene TRBJ1-1; 9 bases are a match to TRBD1. CDR3 size: 16 residues. Germline CDR1 reads MNHEY; CDR2 reads SVGAGI. J gave up 1 base and V 2 bases, and 5 bases lay outside the gene matches. Written as DNA, the CDR3 is TGTGCCAGCAGTTACATTCCGGACAGGGGGAACACTGAAGCTTTCTTT. It codes for CASSYIPDRGNTEAFF.

The rearrangement uses TRBV6-5 and TRBJ1-1; no definite D call. The CDR3 has 14 amino acids. V lost 0 bases to trimming and J lost 4 bases, with 9 bases between them. Germline assignment: CDR1 MNHEY and CDR2 SVGAGI. The CDR3 nucleotides read TGTGCCAGCAGTTACTCGGTAAGAAGCACTGAAGCTTTCTTT. Translating gives CASSYSVRSTEAFF.

The chain employs TRBV5-6 and TRBJ2-5; D may be TRBD2 (6 bases). The CDR3 has 13 amino acids. V was trimmed by 1 base and J by 5 bases, leaving 9 bases between them. CDR1 is SGHDT and CDR2 is YYEEEE in the germline V gene. CDR3 DNA sequence: TGTGCCAGCAGCTTGTCGGGGGACGAGACCCAGTACTTC. It yields the protein CASSLSGDETQYF.

The gene calls are TRBV18 and TRBJ1-4; D is unresolved. The ends were cut back, 2 bases at V and 0 bases at J, with 10 bases in the middle. This CDR3 region has 16 residues. Germline lookup yields CDR1 KGHSH and CDR2 LQKENI. For the CDR3, the DNA is TGTGCCAGCTCACCAGCTTTCGGTGCAACTAATGAAAAACTGTTTTTT. Its translation is CASSPAFGATNEKLFF.

The chain has TRBV5-4 and TRBJ2-5, with D unclear. CDR1 SGHNT and CDR2 YYREEE come from the germline V gene (reference sequence). The CDR3 loop spans 14 amino acids. V was trimmed by 0 bases and J by 3 bases, leaving 9 bases between them. CDR3 sequence reads: CASSLAAAEETQYF. For the CDR3, the DNA is TGTGCCAGCAGCTTGGCGGCAGCAGAAGAGACCCAGTACTTC. The full variable domain, completed using reference TRBV5-4 and TRBJ2-5, is ETGVTQSPTHLIKTRGQQVTLRCSSQSGHNTVSWYQQALGQGPQFIFQYYREEENGRGNFPPRFSGLQFPNYSSELNVNALELDDSALYLCASSLAAAEETQYFGPGTRLLVL.